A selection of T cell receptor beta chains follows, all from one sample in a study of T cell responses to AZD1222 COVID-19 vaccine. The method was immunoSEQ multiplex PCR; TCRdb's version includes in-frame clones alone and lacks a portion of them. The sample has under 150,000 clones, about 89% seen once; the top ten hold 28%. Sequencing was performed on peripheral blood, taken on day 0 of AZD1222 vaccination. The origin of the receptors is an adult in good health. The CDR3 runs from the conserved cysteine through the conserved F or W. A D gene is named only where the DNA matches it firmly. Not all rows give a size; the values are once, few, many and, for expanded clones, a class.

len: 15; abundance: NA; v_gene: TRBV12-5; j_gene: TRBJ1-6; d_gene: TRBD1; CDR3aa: CASGLDRGDSSPLHF
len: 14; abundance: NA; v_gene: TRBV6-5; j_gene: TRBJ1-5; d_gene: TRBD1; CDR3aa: CASSLGQGDQPQHF
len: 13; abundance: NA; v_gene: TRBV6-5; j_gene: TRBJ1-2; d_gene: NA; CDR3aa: CASSPSVPYGYTF
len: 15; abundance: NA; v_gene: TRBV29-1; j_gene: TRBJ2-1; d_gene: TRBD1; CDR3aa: CSVAPGQGAGNEQFF
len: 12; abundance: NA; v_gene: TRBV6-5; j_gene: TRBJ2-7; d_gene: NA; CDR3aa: CASSATSSEQYF
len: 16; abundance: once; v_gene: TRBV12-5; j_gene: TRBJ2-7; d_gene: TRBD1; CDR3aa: CASGFPRTGFSYEQYF
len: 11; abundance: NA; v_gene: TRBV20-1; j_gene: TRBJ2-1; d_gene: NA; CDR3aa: CSARGMNEQFF
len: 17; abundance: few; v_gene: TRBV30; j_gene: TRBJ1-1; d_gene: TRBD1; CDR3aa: CAWRVPQGGIRNTEAFF
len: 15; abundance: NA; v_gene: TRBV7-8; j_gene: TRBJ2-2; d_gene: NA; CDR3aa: CASSPSGPSAGELFF
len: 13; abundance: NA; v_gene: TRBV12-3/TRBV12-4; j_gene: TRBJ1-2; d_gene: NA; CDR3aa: CASSTTSRRGYTF
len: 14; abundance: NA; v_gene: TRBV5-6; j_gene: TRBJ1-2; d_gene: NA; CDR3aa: CASSLGRDFYGYTF
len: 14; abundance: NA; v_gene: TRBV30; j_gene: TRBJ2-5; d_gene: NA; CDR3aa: CAWSPGTSPGTQYF
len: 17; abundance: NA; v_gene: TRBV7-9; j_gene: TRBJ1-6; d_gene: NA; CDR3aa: CASSLGDPGNYNSPLHF
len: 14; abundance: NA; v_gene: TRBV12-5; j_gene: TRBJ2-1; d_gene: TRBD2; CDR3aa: CASGLQRGGAEQFF
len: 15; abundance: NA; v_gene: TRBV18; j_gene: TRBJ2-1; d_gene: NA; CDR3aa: CASSKFGQGDNEQFF
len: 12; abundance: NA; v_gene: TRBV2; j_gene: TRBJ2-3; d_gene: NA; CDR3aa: CASREQSPTQYF
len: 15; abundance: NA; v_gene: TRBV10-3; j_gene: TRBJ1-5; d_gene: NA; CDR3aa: CAISPDRNSNQPQHF
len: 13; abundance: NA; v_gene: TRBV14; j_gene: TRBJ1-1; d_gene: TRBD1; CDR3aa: CASSLTGGTEAFF
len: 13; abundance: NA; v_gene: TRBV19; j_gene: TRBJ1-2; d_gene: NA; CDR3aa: CASSSRPGYGYTF
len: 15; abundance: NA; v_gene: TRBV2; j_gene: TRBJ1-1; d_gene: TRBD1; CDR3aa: CASRGGQGTNTEAFF
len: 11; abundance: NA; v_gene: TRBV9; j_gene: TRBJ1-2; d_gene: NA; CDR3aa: CASSGVYGYTF
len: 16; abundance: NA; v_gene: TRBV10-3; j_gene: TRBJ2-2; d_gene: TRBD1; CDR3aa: CAISGTDRGVTGELFF
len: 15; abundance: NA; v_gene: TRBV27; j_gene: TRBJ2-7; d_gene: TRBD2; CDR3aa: CASSRLAGGPYEQYF
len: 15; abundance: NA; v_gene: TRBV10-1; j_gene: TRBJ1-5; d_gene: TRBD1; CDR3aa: CASSVLGTGIQPQHF
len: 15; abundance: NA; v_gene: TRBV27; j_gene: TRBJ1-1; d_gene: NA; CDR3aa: CASTTGRDTNTEAFF
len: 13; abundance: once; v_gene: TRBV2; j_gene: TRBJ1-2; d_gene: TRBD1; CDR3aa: CASSGDRVKGYTF
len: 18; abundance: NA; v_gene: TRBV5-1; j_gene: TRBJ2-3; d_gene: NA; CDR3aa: CASSFTPPGQGTADTQYF
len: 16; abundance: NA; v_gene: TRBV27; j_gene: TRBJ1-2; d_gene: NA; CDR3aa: CASSLSRRAANYGYTF
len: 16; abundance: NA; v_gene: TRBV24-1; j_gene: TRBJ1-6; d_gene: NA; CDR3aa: CATSDLSAGRNSPLHF
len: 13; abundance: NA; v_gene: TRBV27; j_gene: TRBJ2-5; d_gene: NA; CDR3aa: CASGREFGGTQYF